This T cell receptor beta chain was observed in a study of shared clonotypes between healthy human individuals (TCRdb year 2020). Regarding the study in general: Two women and a few men aged 18 to 49 years were included in the cohort. Between about 0.8 and 8.9 billion PBMCs per donor were obtained by leukapheresis. To estimate repertoire size and how much clonotype sharing occurs between individuals, the study deeply sequenced the blood TCR repertoires of several healthy adults. For each donor, three plates each were used for CD4 naive and CD4 memory, two plates were used for CD8 naive, and one plate was used for CD8 memory. Different laboratories and diverse techniques were used to prepare libraries and sequence TCR repertoires, to increase sequencing depth and limit assay-specific biases. Results and caveats for the whole study, not just this receptor: About 5% of naive CD4, 3.5% of naive CD8, about 2.4% of memory CD4, and about 0.4% of memory CD8 clonotypes were shared across four donors. Only blood was sampled, and tissue TCR repertoires likely differ from those in blood. The genetic and exposure-history diversity represented was limited by the small number of donors. Pairwise subsampling led to the expectation that sequencing depth would affect the degree of clonotype sharing among donors. Higher generation probabilities were observed for clonotypes shared by all four sorted-subset donors than for non-shared clonotypes. Naive subsets generally had larger estimated clonotype richness than memory subsets. Even with the large sequencing depth, rarefaction of the sorted-subset datasets indicated that sequencing was incomplete.

Using the deep immunoSEQ assay, multiplex PCR amplified TCR CDR3 regions from genomic DNA. Genomic DNA extracted from each cell subset was distributed evenly over all wells of several immunoSEQ 96-well plates, and each plate served as one replicate. Each replicate PCR for sorted subsets received about 220 ng genomic DNA, equal to roughly 29,000 T cell genomes. Purified libraries were measured with a Qubit 3.0 fluorometer, size-checked on a Bioanalyzer 2100, and measured again with the KAPA Library Quantification kit. Every immunoSEQ 96-well plate was sequenced on a separate single-read 150-cycle Illumina NextSeq 550 flow cell. For the original study's pipeline: Because only junctional sequences without quality scores were contained in the immunoSEQ output, filtering matching that applied to full-length reads could not be performed. To assign V/J genes and CDR3, sequences were annotated using PyIR, a Python wrapper for IgBLAST v1.9, with IMGT germline references. Reads with weak V/J assignments (E-value above 1e-6), missing CDR3, stop codons, out-of-frame junctions, or ambiguous translated residues were removed. V3J clonotypes were defined by identical inferred V gene, J gene, and CDR3 amino acid sequence. Percentage overlap between repertoires was computed as shared unique clonotypes divided by the size of the smaller repertoire. RTK rarefaction, the Chao1 estimator, and Recon v2.1 estimates of unobserved clonotypes were used to assess repertoire richness. Generation probabilities for all TCRbeta clonotypes obtained by the gDNA method from a handful of donors were computed using OLGA. TCRdb obtained this table from immuneACCESS and retained in-frame rearrangements with V and J assigned. These tables miss some clones; where compared with another copy, unresolved V genes account for less than half of the shortfall, and the remainder is unexplained. The V and J calls and the clone size are those of that table, but D and trimming were determined from the DNA. In all, the sample holds 1.4 million or so clones, and 98% of those were seen once. The ten largest clones add up to around 0.38% of the sample.

The donors were healthy, HIV-negative adults with no recently reported acute infections or vaccinations. All donors were Caucasian adults living in Nashville, Tennessee, USA. CD4+ T cells were enriched through magnetic negative selection, after which naive cells were positively selected on CD45RA and the remaining negative fraction served as the memory subset. Blood was collected by leukapheresis, and PBMCs were isolated by Ficoll-Histopaque density gradient centrifugation and then cryopreserved in liquid nitrogen vapor phase. Analytical flow cytometry was used to check the purity and quantity of every magnetically sorted T cell population. Genomic DNA was isolated from every sorted fraction and measured by UV absorbance on a Nanodrop 2000c. Reading the germline V gene gives CDR1 SQVTM and CDR2 ANQGSEA. For this chain, trimming is 6 bases at the V end and 1 base at the J end, and the number of junction bases without a gene match is 5. Spanning cysteine to phenylalanine, the CDR3 consists of 14 amino acids. Only CDR3 DNA is held: 42 bases, read in frame from base 1.

About this clone: The specificity of this receptor is unknown. Base qualities are missing; no much larger clone stands one base away.

This clonotype was obtained from a young man in good health. The rearranged segments are TRBV29-1 and TRBJ2-7, and 11 junctional nucleotides match TRBD2. The sequenced material came from naive CD4+ T cells sorted from blood. The sample's cell subset or site label is to be understood as: CD45RA+ positively selected. This receptor carries the CDR3 CSVGPSGRSYEQYF. The bases read TGCAGCGTGGGCCCTAGCGGGAGGTCCTACGAGCAGTACTTC.